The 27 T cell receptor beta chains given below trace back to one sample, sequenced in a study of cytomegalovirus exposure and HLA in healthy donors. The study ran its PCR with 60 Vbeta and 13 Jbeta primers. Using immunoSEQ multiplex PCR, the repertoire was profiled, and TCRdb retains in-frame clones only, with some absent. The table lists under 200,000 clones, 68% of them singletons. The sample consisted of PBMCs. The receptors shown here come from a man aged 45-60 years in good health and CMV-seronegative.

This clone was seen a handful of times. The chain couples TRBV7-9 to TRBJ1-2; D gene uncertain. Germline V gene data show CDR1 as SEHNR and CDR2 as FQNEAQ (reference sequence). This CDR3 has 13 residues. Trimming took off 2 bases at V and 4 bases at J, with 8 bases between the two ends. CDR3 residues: CASSLQEGYGYTF. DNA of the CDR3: TGTGCCAGCAGCTTACAGGAGGGCTATGGCTACACCTTC.

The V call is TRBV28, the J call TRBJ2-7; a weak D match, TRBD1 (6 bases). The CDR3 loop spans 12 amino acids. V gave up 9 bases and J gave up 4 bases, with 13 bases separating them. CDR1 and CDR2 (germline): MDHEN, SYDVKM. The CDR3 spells CASSDSAYEQYF. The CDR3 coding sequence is TGTGCCAGTTCGGACAGCGCATACGAGCAGTACTTC.

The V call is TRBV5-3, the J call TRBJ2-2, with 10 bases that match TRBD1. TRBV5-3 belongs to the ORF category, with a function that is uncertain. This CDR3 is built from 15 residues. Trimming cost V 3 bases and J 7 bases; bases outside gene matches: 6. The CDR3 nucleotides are TGTGCCAGAAGCTCGGACAGGGGGAAGGGCGGGGAGCTGTTTTTT. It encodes CARSSDRGKGGELFF.

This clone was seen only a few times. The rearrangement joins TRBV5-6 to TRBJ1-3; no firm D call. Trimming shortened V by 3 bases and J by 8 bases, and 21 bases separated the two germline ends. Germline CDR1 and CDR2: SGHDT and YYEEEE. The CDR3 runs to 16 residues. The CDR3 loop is CASSSLLRSDGDTIYF. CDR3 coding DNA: TGTGCCAGCAGCTCGCTACTACGTTCTGACGGAGACACCATATATTTT.

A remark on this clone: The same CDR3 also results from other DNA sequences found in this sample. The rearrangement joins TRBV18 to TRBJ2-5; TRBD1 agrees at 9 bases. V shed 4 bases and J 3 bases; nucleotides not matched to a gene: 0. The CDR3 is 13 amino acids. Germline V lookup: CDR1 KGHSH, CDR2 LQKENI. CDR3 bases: TGTGCCAGCTCACGGGACAGGGAAGAGACCCAGTACTTC. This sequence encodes CASSRDREETQYF.

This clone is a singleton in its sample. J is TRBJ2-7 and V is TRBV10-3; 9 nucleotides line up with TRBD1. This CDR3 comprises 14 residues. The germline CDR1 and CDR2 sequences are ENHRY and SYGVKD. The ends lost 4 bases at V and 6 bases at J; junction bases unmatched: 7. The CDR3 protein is CAISGKTGGPEQYF. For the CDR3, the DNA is TGTGCCATCAGTGGAAAGACAGGGGGACCCGAGCAGTACTTC.

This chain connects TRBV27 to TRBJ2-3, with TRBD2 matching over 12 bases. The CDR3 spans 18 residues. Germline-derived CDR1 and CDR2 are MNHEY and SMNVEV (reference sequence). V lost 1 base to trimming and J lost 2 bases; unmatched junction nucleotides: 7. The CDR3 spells CASSLYAASGGATDTQYF. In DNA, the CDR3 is TGTGCCAGCAGTTTATACGCCGCTAGCGGGGGGGCCACAGATACGCAGTATTTT.

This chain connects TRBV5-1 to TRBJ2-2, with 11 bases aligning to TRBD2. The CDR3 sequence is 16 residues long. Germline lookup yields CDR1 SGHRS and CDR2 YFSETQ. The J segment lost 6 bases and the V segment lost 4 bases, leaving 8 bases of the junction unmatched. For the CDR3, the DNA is TGCGCCAGCAGCCTTAGCGGGGGGGCCTTCTCCGGGGAGCTGTTTTTT. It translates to CASSLSGGAFSGELFF.

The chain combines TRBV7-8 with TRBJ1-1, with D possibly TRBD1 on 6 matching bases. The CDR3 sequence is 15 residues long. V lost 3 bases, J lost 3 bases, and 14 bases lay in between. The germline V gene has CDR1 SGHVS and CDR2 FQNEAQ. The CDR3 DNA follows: TGTGCCAGCAGCTTCGCAGGGGTTCGGGACACTGAAGCTTTCTTT. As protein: CASSFAGVRDTEAFF.

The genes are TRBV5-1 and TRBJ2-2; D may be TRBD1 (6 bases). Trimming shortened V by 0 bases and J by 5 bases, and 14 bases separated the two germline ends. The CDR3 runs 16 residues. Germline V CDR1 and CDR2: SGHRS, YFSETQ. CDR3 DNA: TGCGCCAGCAGCTTGGCCTTGGGGGCGAGGACCGGGGAGCTGTTTTTT. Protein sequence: CASSLALGARTGELFF. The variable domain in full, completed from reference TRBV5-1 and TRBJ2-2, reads KAGVTQTPRYLIKTRGQQVTLSCSPISGHRSVSWYQQTPGQGLQFLFEYFSETQRNKGNFPGRFSGRQFSNSRSEMNVSTLELGDSALYLCASSLALGARTGELFFGEGSRLTVL.

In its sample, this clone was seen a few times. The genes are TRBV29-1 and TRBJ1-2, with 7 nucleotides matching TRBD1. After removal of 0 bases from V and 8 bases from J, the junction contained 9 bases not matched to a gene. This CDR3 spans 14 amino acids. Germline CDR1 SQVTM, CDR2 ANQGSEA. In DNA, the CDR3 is TGCAGCGTTGAAGAAATCGACAGGGCCGGGGGCTACACCTTC. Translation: CSVEEIDRAGGYTF.

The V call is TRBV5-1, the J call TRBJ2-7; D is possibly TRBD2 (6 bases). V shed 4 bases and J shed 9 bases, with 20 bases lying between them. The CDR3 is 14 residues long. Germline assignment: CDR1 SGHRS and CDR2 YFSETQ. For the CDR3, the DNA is TGCGCCAGCAGCCCCGCGGAGGGGATACGCGGGCAGTACTTC. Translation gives CASSPAEGIRGQYF. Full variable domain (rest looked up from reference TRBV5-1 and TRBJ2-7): KAGVTQTPRYLIKTRGQQVTLSCSPISGHRSVSWYQQTPGQGLQFLFEYFSETQRNKGNFPGRFSGRQFSNSRSEMNVSTLELGDSALYLCASSPAEGIRGQYFGPGTRLTVT.

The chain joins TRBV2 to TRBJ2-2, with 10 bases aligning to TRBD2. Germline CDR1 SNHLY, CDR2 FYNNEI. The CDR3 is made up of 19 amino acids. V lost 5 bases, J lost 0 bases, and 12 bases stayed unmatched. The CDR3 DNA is TGTGCCAGCAGTTCCCCCGGCGGGCTAGCGGGAGCGAACACCGGGGAGCTGTTTTTT. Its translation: CASSSPGGLAGANTGELFF.

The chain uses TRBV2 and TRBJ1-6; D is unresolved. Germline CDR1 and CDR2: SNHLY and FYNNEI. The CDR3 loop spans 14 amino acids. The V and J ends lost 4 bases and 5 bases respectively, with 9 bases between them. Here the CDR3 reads CASSATQNNSPLHF. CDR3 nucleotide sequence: TGTGCCAGCAGTGCGACACAAAATAATTCACCCCTCCACTTT.

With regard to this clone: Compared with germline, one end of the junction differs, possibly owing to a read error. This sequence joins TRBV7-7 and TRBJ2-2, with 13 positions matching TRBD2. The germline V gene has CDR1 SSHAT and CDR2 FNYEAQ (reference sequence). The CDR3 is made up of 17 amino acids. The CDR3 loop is CASSSGLAGANTGELFF. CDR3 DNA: TGTGCTAGCAGCTCCGGACTAGCGGGGGCCAACACCGGGGAGCTGTTTTTT.

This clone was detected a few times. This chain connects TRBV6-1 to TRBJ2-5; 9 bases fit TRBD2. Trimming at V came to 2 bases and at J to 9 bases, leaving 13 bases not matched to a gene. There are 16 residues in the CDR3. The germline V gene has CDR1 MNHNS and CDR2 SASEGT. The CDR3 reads CASSEPRLAGSRAQYF. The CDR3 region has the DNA TGTGCCAGCAGTGAACCCCGCCTAGCGGGGTCCAGGGCCCAGTACTTC.

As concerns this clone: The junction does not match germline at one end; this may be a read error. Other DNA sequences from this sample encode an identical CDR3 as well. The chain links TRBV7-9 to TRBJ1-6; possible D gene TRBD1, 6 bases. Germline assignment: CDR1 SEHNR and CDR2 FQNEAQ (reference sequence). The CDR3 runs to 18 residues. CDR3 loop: CASSLAVGQSSYNSPLHF. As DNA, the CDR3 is TGTGCCAGCAGCTTAGCGGTAGGACAGAGCTCCTATAATTCCCCCCTCCACTTT.

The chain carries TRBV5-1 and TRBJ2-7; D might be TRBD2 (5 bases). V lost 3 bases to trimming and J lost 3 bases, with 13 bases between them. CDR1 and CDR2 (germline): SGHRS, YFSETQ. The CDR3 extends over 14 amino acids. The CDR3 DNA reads TGCGCCAGCAGCTACCGGCGAGGGAACTACGAGCAGTACTTC. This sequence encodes CASSYRRGNYEQYF.

The CDR3 DNA is TGTGCCAGCAGCGTAGATTCTGGCGGGATCGAAGCTTTCTTT. Protein product: CASSVDSGGIEAFF. The genes are TRBV9 and TRBJ1-1; D not resolved. CDR1 and CDR2 (germline): SGDLS, YYNGEE. CDR3 length: 14 residues. V lost 0 bases and J lost 8, with 14 bases in between.

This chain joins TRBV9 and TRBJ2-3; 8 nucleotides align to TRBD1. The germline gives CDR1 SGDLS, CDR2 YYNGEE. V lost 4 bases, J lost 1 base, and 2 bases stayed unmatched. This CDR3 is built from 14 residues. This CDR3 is CASSSDRGTDTQYF. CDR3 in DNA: TGTGCCAGCAGCTCGGACAGGGGCACAGATACGCAGTATTTT.

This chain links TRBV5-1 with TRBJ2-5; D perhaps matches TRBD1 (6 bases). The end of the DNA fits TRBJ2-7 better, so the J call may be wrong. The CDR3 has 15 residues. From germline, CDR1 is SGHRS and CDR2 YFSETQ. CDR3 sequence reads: CASSLGQESSYEQYF. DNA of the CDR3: TGCGCCAGCAGCTTGGGACAGGAAAGCTCCTACGAGCAGTACTTC.

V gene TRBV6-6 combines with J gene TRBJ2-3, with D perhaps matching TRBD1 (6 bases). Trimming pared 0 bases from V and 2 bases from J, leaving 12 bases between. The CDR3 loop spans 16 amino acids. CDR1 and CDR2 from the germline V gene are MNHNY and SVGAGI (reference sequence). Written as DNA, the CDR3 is TGTGCCAGCAGTTACTCTACAGGGCGTCTCACAGATACGCAGTATTTT. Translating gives CASSYSTGRLTDTQYF.

The CDR3 loop reads CASTSGEAEAFF. The CDR3 nucleotides are TGTGCCAGCACCTCAGGGGAAGCTGAAGCTTTCTTT. V and J are TRBV6-5 and TRBJ1-1; a possible D gene is TRBD1 (6 bases). The CDR3 length is 12 residues. Trimming stripped 7 bases from V and 6 bases from J, with 12 bases between. Germline lookup yields CDR1 MNHEY and CDR2 SVGAGI.

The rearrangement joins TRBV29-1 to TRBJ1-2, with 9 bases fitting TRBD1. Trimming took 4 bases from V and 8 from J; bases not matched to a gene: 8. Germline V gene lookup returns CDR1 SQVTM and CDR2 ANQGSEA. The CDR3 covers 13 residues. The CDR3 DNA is TGCAGCGTTGTATCAGACAGGGGGAAGGGCTACACCTTC. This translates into CSVVSDRGKGYTF.

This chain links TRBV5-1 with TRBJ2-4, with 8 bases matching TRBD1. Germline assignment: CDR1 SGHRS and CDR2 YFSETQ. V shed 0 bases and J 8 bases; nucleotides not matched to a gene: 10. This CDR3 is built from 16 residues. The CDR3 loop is CASSLASSGGKDIQYF. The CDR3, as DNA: TGCGCCAGCAGCTTGGCCTCTTCAGGGGGCAAGGACATTCAGTACTTC.

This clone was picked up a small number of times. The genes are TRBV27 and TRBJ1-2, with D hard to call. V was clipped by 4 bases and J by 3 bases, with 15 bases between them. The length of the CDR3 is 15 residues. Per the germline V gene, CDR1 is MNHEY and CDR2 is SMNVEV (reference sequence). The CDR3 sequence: CASSSTQILDYGYTF. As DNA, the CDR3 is TGTGCCAGCAGTTCCACACAAATCCTAGACTATGGCTACACCTTC.

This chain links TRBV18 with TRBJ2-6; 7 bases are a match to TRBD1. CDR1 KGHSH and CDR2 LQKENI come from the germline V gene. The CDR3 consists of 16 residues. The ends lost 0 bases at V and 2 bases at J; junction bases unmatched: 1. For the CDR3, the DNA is TGTGCCAGCTCACCACCGGGGACAGCTGGGGCCAACGTCCTGACTTTC. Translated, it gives CASSPPGTAGANVLTF.